This T cell receptor (beta chain) was profiled in a study of cytomegalovirus exposure and HLA in healthy donors. Looking at the study overall: Of over 350 genotyped donors, more than 65% grouped in the Caucasian-associated ancestry cluster.

The CDR3 has 15 residues. Per germline, CDR1 MNHEY and CDR2 SVGAGI. After removal of 6 bases from V and 5 bases from J, the junction contained 6 bases not matched to a gene. Study-wide results and limits: Productive status was seen about 87% or about 30% of the time for most TCR beta V segments in an earlier analysis.

A multiplex PCR was run with 60 Vbeta primers and 13 Jbeta primers. TCRdb's table, derived via immunoSEQ multiplex PCR, lists solely in-frame clones and lacks some. The sample includes around 110,000 clones, 70% to 80% seen only once; the top ten take more than 1.5%. A remark on this clone: Antigen specificity is unknown.

This rearrangement joins TRBV6-5 to TRBJ2-1; 11 bases agree with TRBD2. The sequence derives from a woman younger than 30 in good health and CMV-seronegative. The sequenced material came from PBMCs. The DNA for the CDR3 is TGTGCCAGCAGGGCCGGGACTAGCGGCAACAATGAGCAGTTCTTC. Its translation: CASRAGTSGNNEQFF.